This TCR beta chain was sequenced for a study of shared clonotypes between healthy human individuals. Study overall: Plates per donor: three CD4 naive, three CD4 memory, two CD8 naive, one CD8 memory. General study findings and limits: The study found about 5% of naive CD4 clonotypes shared across a few donors. Rarefaction analysis demonstrated incomplete sorted-subset sequencing notwithstanding large depth.

Profiling relied on immunoSEQ multiplex PCR, and the TCRdb table lists in-frame clones only, not all of them. The repertoire has under 700,000 clones, 85% to 95% of them found once; the top ten carry about 0.11%. CD45RO-negative, CCR7-selected cells formed the naive CD8 fraction, which excluded terminally differentiated effector memory CD45RA+ cells. Donation came from healthy HIV-negative adults that had no recent acute infections or vaccinations. Germline V gene data show CDR1 as MGHRA and CDR2 as YSYEKL. CDR3 length: 16 residues. With V trimmed by 0 bases and J by 2 bases, 4 bases remained unmatched. Notes on this clone: The antigen is not known.

Sequencing used naive CD8+ T cells sorted from blood. This sequence was found in a woman aged 30 to 39 in good health. The chain joins TRBV4-1 to TRBJ2-1, with 7 bases fitting TRBD2. As DNA, the CDR3 is TGCGCCAGCAGCCAAGAAGGCGGGGGTACCTACAATGAGCAGTTCTTC. Translated: CASSQEGGGTYNEQFF.